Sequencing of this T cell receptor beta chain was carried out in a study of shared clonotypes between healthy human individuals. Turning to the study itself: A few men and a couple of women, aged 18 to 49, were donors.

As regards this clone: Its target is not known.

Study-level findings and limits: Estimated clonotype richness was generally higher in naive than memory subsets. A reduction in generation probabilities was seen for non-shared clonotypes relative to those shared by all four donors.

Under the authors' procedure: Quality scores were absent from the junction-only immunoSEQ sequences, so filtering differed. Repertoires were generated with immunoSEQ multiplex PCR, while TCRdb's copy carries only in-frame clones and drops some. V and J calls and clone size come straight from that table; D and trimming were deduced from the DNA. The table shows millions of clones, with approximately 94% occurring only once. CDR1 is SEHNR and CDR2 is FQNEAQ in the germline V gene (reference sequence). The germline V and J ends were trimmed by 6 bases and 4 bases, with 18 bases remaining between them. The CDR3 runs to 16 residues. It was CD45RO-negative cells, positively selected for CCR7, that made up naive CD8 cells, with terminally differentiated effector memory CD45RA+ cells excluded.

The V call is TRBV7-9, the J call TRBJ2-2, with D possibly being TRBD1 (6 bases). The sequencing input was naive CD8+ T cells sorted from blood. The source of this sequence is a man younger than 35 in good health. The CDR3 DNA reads TGTGCCAGCAGGCCAGCGAGGGGACACTTCACCGGGGAGCTGTTTTTT. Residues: CASRPARGHFTGELFF.